This is a list of T cell receptor beta chains from one sample in a study of post-analysis software for immune sequencing data. MiXCR, applied by TCRdb to the PCR reads, yields one record per CDR3 protein. The profile covers approximately 570,000 distinct CDR3 sequences, with around 40% appearing a single time and 1.7% taken by the ten largest. Material for sequencing was blood. These receptors were taken from a girl aged 10-17 years with multiple sclerosis. CDR3s include the opening cysteine and the closing phenylalanine or tryptophan. Each record gives: CDR3 protein, CDR3 DNA, V gene, clone size, J gene, D gene. The D gene is left open where the match is weak. Size tells how often a clone was seen (once, few, many) or the class of an expanded clone, and some rows leave it out.

cdr3_aa: CASRSGTGYTDTQYF; cdr3_nt: TGTGCCAGCAGATCCGGGACAGGCTACACAGATACGCAGTATTTT; v_call: TRBV12-3/TRBV12-4; clone_size: few; j_call: TRBJ2-3; d_call: TRBD1
cdr3_aa: CASSDTSGSKNIQYF; cdr3_nt: TGTGCCAGCAGCGACACTAGCGGTAGTAAAAACATTCAGTACTTC; v_call: TRBV11-3; clone_size: few; j_call: TRBJ2-4; d_call: TRBD2
cdr3_aa: CASSLTRGEKLFF; cdr3_nt: TGTGCCAGCAGCTTAACCAGGGGTGAAAAACTGTTTTTT; v_call: TRBV7-3; clone_size: few; j_call: TRBJ1-4; d_call: -
cdr3_aa: CASSLASTGELFF; cdr3_nt: TGCGCCAGCAGCTTGGCGTCGACCGGGGAGCTGTTTTTT; v_call: TRBV5-1; clone_size: -; j_call: TRBJ2-2; d_call: -
cdr3_aa: CASSDRGPSYNEQFF; cdr3_nt: TGTGCCAGCAGCGACCGGGGGCCTTCATACAATGAGCAGTTCTTC; v_call: TRBV7-2; clone_size: -; j_call: TRBJ2-1; d_call: -
cdr3_aa: CASSLRPGGNPDTQYF; cdr3_nt: TGCGCCAGCAGCTTGAGGCCAGGGGGCAATCCAGATACGCAGTATTTT; v_call: TRBV5-1; clone_size: once; j_call: TRBJ2-3; d_call: TRBD1
cdr3_aa: CASSYSRGLSIDSYNEQFF; cdr3_nt: TGTGCCAGCAGTTACTCGAGAGGACTTTCAATAGATTCCTACAATGAGCAGTTCTTC; v_call: TRBV6-5; clone_size: -; j_call: TRBJ2-1; d_call: -
cdr3_aa: CASSNQGGTEAFF; cdr3_nt: TGTGCCAGCAGCAACCAGGGGGGAACTGAAGCTTTCTTT; v_call: TRBV6-1; clone_size: few; j_call: TRBJ1-1; d_call: TRBD1
cdr3_aa: CASSYVERDPPEQFF; cdr3_nt: TGTGCCAGCAGTTACGTGGAGAGGGATCCCCCTGAGCAGTTCTTC; v_call: TRBV6-6; clone_size: -; j_call: TRBJ2-1; d_call: -
cdr3_aa: CASSLDLAGSQYF; cdr3_nt: TGCGCCAGCAGCTTGGATCTAGCGGGATCGCAGTATTTT; v_call: TRBV5-1; clone_size: -; j_call: TRBJ2-3; d_call: TRBD2
cdr3_aa: CASSRGQGAEGSYNSPLHF; cdr3_nt: TGCGCCAGCAGCAGGGGACAGGGGGCTGAGGGCTCCTATAATTCACCCCTCCACTTT; v_call: TRBV5-1; clone_size: -; j_call: TRBJ1-6; d_call: TRBD1
cdr3_aa: CASSSSLSSYEQYF; cdr3_nt: TGTGCCAGCAGTAGTAGTCTTAGCTCCTACGAGCAGTACTTC; v_call: TRBV7-2; clone_size: -; j_call: TRBJ2-7; d_call: -
cdr3_aa: CASAGTSGRANDEQFF; cdr3_nt: TGTGCCAGCGCCGGGACTAGCGGGAGGGCCAACGATGAGCAGTTCTTC; v_call: TRBV28; clone_size: -; j_call: TRBJ2-1; d_call: TRBD2
cdr3_aa: CSAIFSTGSNSPLHF; cdr3_nt: TGCAGTGCTATCTTCTCGACAGGGTCAAATTCACCCCTCCACTTT; v_call: TRBV20-1; clone_size: few; j_call: TRBJ1-6; d_call: TRBD1
cdr3_aa: CSARDWAFEDEAFF; cdr3_nt: TGCAGTGCTAGAGATTGGGCCTTCGAGGATGAAGCTTTCTTT; v_call: TRBV20-1; clone_size: -; j_call: TRBJ1-1; d_call: -
cdr3_aa: CASSWTKANEKLFF; cdr3_nt: TGTGCCAGCAGCTGGACTAAAGCTAATGAAAAACTGTTTTTT; v_call: TRBV7-9; clone_size: -; j_call: TRBJ1-4; d_call: -
cdr3_aa: CSAIDSRSKISNQPQHF; cdr3_nt: TGCAGTGCCATAGACAGCCGCTCTAAAATTAGCAATCAGCCCCAGCATTTT; v_call: TRBV20-1; clone_size: -; j_call: TRBJ1-5; d_call: -
cdr3_aa: CSVAGTGLGTDTQYF; cdr3_nt: TGCAGCGTTGCCGGGACCGGCTTAGGCACAGATACGCAGTATTTT; v_call: TRBV29-1; clone_size: -; j_call: TRBJ2-3; d_call: -
cdr3_aa: CAWSIPGVYNEQFF; cdr3_nt: TGCGCCTGGAGTATTCCAGGAGTCTACAATGAGCAGTTCTTC; v_call: TRBV30; clone_size: -; j_call: TRBJ2-1; d_call: -
cdr3_aa: CASSRGRGPETQYF; cdr3_nt: TGCGCCAGCAGCCGAGGCAGGGGCCCAGAGACCCAGTACTTC; v_call: TRBV5-1; clone_size: -; j_call: TRBJ2-5; d_call: -
cdr3_aa: CASSLRLDPDTQYF; cdr3_nt: TGTGCCAGCAGTTTAAGGTTGGATCCAGATACGCAGTATTTT; v_call: TRBV27; clone_size: -; j_call: TRBJ2-3; d_call: -
cdr3_aa: CSARPYRDRMETQYF; cdr3_nt: TGCAGTGCTAGACCGTACAGGGACAGGATGGAGACCCAGTACTTC; v_call: TRBV20-1; clone_size: -; j_call: TRBJ2-5; d_call: TRBD1
cdr3_aa: CASSSQSGRGEKLFF; cdr3_nt: TGTGCCAGTAGTAGCCAATCAGGGCGAGGTGAAAAACTGTTTTTT; v_call: TRBV19; clone_size: -; j_call: TRBJ1-4; d_call: -
cdr3_aa: CSAWASGRSGELFF; cdr3_nt: TGCAGTGCCTGGGCTAGCGGGAGGTCCGGGGAGCTGTTTTTT; v_call: TRBV20-1; clone_size: -; j_call: TRBJ2-2; d_call: TRBD2
cdr3_aa: CASSFWNTYNEQFF; cdr3_nt: TGTGCCAGCAGCTTTTGGAATACCTACAATGAGCAGTTCTTC; v_call: TRBV5-6; clone_size: -; j_call: TRBJ2-1; d_call: -
cdr3_aa: CASSRDRTNYGYTF; cdr3_nt: TGTGCCAGCAGCCGGGACAGGACTAACTATGGCTACACCTTC; v_call: TRBV12-3/TRBV12-4; clone_size: few; j_call: TRBJ1-2; d_call: TRBD1
cdr3_aa: CASSPAGIYTEAFF; cdr3_nt: TGTGCCAGCAGCCCCGCAGGGATTTACACTGAAGCTTTCTTT; v_call: TRBV12-3/TRBV12-4; clone_size: -; j_call: TRBJ1-1; d_call: -
cdr3_aa: CASSRTGGGLQETQYF; cdr3_nt: TGTGCCAGCAGCCGGACAGGAGGGGGGTTACAAGAGACCCAGTACTTC; v_call: TRBV7-3; clone_size: -; j_call: TRBJ2-5; d_call: -
cdr3_aa: CASETGYYGYTF; cdr3_nt: TGTGCCAGCGAGACAGGGTACTATGGCTACACCTTC; v_call: TRBV28; clone_size: many; j_call: TRBJ1-2; d_call: TRBD1
cdr3_aa: CASSPGNALYEQYF; cdr3_nt: TGCGCCAGCAGCCCGGGTAATGCGCTCTACGAGCAGTACTTC; v_call: TRBV5-1; clone_size: few; j_call: TRBJ2-7; d_call: -
cdr3_aa: CATSEGRGNEQFF; cdr3_nt: TGTGCCACCAGTGAGGGGAGGGGGAATGAGCAGTTCTTC; v_call: TRBV24-1; clone_size: -; j_call: TRBJ2-1; d_call: -
cdr3_aa: CASSLERTGMAYEQYF; cdr3_nt: TGCGCCAGCAGCTTGGAACGGACAGGCATGGCCTACGAGCAGTACTTC; v_call: TRBV5-1; clone_size: -; j_call: TRBJ2-7; d_call: TRBD1
cdr3_aa: CSAVLQDSWTSGYTF; cdr3_nt: TGCAGTGCTGTCCTCCAGGACAGCTGGACTTCGGGCTACACCTTC; v_call: TRBV20-1; clone_size: few; j_call: TRBJ1-2; d_call: -
cdr3_aa: CASSLAGTGGGETQYF; cdr3_nt: TGTGCCAGCAGTTTAGCCGGGACAGGGGGTGGGGAGACCCAGTACTTC; v_call: TRBV12-3/TRBV12-4; clone_size: -; j_call: TRBJ2-5; d_call: TRBD1
cdr3_aa: CSVDVRRYNEQFF; cdr3_nt: TGCAGCGTTGACGTCCGACGCTACAATGAGCAGTTCTTC; v_call: TRBV29-1; clone_size: -; j_call: TRBJ2-1; d_call: -
cdr3_aa: CASSSDWRETQYF; cdr3_nt: TGTGCCAGCAGCTCGGACTGGAGGGAGACCCAGTACTTC; v_call: TRBV5-4; clone_size: -; j_call: TRBJ2-5; d_call: -
cdr3_aa: CVRVAGQGGNQPQHF; cdr3_nt: TGTGTACGGGTCGCGGGACAGGGAGGCAATCAGCCCCAGCATTTT; v_call: TRBV7-7; clone_size: -; j_call: TRBJ1-5; d_call: TRBD1
cdr3_aa: CASSLHSGGPYEQYF; cdr3_nt: TGTGCCAGCAGCTTACATAGCGGGGGTCCCTACGAGCAGTACTTC; v_call: TRBV7-2; clone_size: -; j_call: TRBJ2-7; d_call: TRBD2
cdr3_aa: CSVEDSDTQYF; cdr3_nt: TGCAGCGTTGAGGACAGCGATACGCAGTATTTT; v_call: TRBV29-1; clone_size: few; j_call: TRBJ2-3; d_call: -
cdr3_aa: CASSPGRHGNVLTF; cdr3_nt: TGTGCCAGCAGTCCCGGGCGTCATGGCAACGTCCTGACTTTC; v_call: TRBV12-3/TRBV12-4; clone_size: few; j_call: TRBJ2-6; d_call: -
cdr3_aa: CASISTKQGAPYEQYF; cdr3_nt: TGTGCCAGCATCTCCACCAAACAGGGGGCCCCCTACGAGCAGTACTTC; v_call: TRBV7-9; clone_size: few; j_call: TRBJ2-7; d_call: TRBD1
cdr3_aa: CASSEPLGRVTEAFF; cdr3_nt: TGTGCCAGCAGCGAACCGCTGGGGCGCGTCACTGAAGCTTTCTTT; v_call: TRBV7-9; clone_size: once; j_call: TRBJ1-1; d_call: -
cdr3_aa: CASRITSGVGETQYF; cdr3_nt: TGTGCCAGCAGGATTACCTCAGGGGTCGGAGAGACCCAGTACTTC; v_call: TRBV12-3/TRBV12-4; clone_size: few; j_call: TRBJ2-5; d_call: -
cdr3_aa: CASTREQTKNIQYF; cdr3_nt: TGTGCCAGCACCCGAGAGCAGACCAAAAACATTCAGTACTTC; v_call: TRBV2; clone_size: few; j_call: TRBJ2-4; d_call: -
cdr3_aa: CATRDGVGETQYF; cdr3_nt: TGTGCCACCCGGGACGGCGTTGGGGAGACCCAGTACTTC; v_call: TRBV24-1; clone_size: -; j_call: TRBJ2-5; d_call: -
cdr3_aa: CASSLSGGPGELFF; cdr3_nt: TGTGCCAGCAGTCTATCGGGGGGACCCGGGGAGCTGTTTTTT; v_call: TRBV6-5; clone_size: -; j_call: TRBJ2-2; d_call: TRBD2
cdr3_aa: CASSLIYGTARETQYF; cdr3_nt: TGTGCCAGCAGCCTAATATACGGGACAGCCCGGGAGACCCAGTACTTC; v_call: TRBV7-2; clone_size: few; j_call: TRBJ2-5; d_call: TRBD1
cdr3_aa: CSVGPTGRAFF; cdr3_nt: TGCAGCGTTGGACCAACAGGGAGAGCTTTCTTT; v_call: TRBV29-1; clone_size: once; j_call: TRBJ1-1; d_call: -
cdr3_aa: CSARVPRQNNYGYTF; cdr3_nt: TGCAGTGCTAGAGTCCCGCGACAGAATAACTATGGCTACACCTTC; v_call: TRBV20-1; clone_size: -; j_call: TRBJ1-2; d_call: -
cdr3_aa: CSARGGYEQYF; cdr3_nt: TGCAGTGCTAGAGGCGGGTACGAGCAGTACTTC; v_call: TRBV20-1; clone_size: many; j_call: TRBJ2-7; d_call: -
cdr3_aa: CASSLNYRGSNQPQHF; cdr3_nt: TGTGCCAGCAGCCTTAACTACAGGGGTAGCAATCAGCCCCAGCATTTT; v_call: TRBV7-2; clone_size: -; j_call: TRBJ1-5; d_call: TRBD1
cdr3_aa: CASSLTVSKHYEQYF; cdr3_nt: TGTGCCAGCAGCCTAACGGTTTCCAAACACTACGAGCAGTACTTC; v_call: TRBV11-3; clone_size: few; j_call: TRBJ2-7; d_call: -
cdr3_aa: CASSRGQGQETQYF; cdr3_nt: TGTGCCAGCAGTCGGGGACAGGGGCAAGAGACCCAGTACTTC; v_call: TRBV12-3/TRBV12-4; clone_size: many; j_call: TRBJ2-5; d_call: TRBD1
cdr3_aa: CASSSPVGSYEQYF; cdr3_nt: TGTGCCAGCAGTTCCCCTGTCGGCAGTTACGAGCAGTACTTC; v_call: TRBV6-6; clone_size: -; j_call: TRBJ2-7; d_call: -
cdr3_aa: CASSQGGLAGLETQYF; cdr3_nt: TGTGCCAGCAGCCAAGGTGGACTAGCGGGGCTCGAGACCCAGTACTTC; v_call: TRBV4-2; clone_size: few; j_call: TRBJ2-5; d_call: TRBD2
cdr3_aa: CASSIGLANEQFF; cdr3_nt: TGCGCCAGCAGCATAGGACTAGCGAATGAGCAGTTCTTC; v_call: TRBV5-1; clone_size: -; j_call: TRBJ2-1; d_call: TRBD2
cdr3_aa: CSAPGTVPYEQYF; cdr3_nt: TGCAGTGCCCCCGGGACTGTACCTTACGAGCAGTACTTC; v_call: TRBV20-1; clone_size: -; j_call: TRBJ2-7; d_call: -
cdr3_aa: CSAGGRPNSPLHF; cdr3_nt: TGCAGTGCGGGAGGACGGCCGAATTCACCCCTCCACTTT; v_call: TRBV20-1; clone_size: few; j_call: TRBJ1-6; d_call: -
cdr3_aa: CASSVIPGLWGQTDTQYF; cdr3_nt: TGCGCCAGCAGCGTTATACCGGGCCTCTGGGGTCAAACAGATACGCAGTATTTT; v_call: TRBV5-1; clone_size: -; j_call: TRBJ2-3; d_call: -
cdr3_aa: CASSPDGWNYGYTF; cdr3_nt: TGTGCCAGCAGTCCGGACGGGTGGAACTATGGCTACACCTTC; v_call: TRBV6-5; clone_size: -; j_call: TRBJ1-2; d_call: -